What follows are 5 T cell receptor beta chains derived from one specimen sequenced in a study of CD8+ T cells in alopecia areata. Extraction of RNA preceded its reverse transcription into cDNA, which served as the sequencing template. The assay was immunoSEQ multiplex PCR, and TCRdb's table has in-frame clones only and misses some. The repertoire holds about 180,000 clones, with approximately 65% as singletons. The starting material was CD8+ T cells sorted from blood, obtained at week 0. These receptors were obtained from a human donor with alopecia areata.

The J gene is TRBJ2-1, the V gene TRBV30; D not certain. The CDR3 loop spans 10 amino acids. Germline assignment: CDR1 GTSNPN and CDR2 SVGIG (reference sequence). V was trimmed by 2 bases and J by 16 bases, leaving 12 bases between them. CDR3 DNA sequence: TGTGCCTGGAGTCAAGAGGTACTCTTCTTC. Translating it yields CAWSQEVLFF.

The chain uses TRBV29-1 and TRBJ1-2, with a possible D match to TRBD1 (5 bases). The germline V gene encodes CDR1 SQVTM and CDR2 ANQGSEA. Trimming took off 4 bases at V and 4 bases at J, with 13 bases between the two ends. The CDR3 sequence is 13 residues long. The CDR3 reads CSVGLGDSYGYTF. The CDR3 DNA reads as TGCAGCGTTGGGTTAGGGGATTCCTATGGCTACACCTTC.

This chain connects TRBV4-1 to TRBJ2-3; 7 nucleotides agree with TRBD2. The trim removed 0 bases at V and 0 bases at J, leaving 3 bases unmatched. This CDR3 spans 16 amino acids. Germline V gene data show CDR1 as MGHRA and CDR2 as YSYEKL. This chain's CDR3 is CASSQEGLSSTDTQYF. As DNA, the CDR3 is TGCGCCAGCAGCCAAGAGGGACTATCGAGCACAGATACGCAGTATTTT.

This chain links TRBV29-1 with TRBJ1-2, with D unclear. CDR3 size: 12 residues. Looked up from germline, CDR1 is SQVTM and CDR2 is ANQGSEA. Trimming took 4 bases from V and 1 from J, leaving 7 bases between them. Here the CDR3 DNA reads TGCAGCGTTGGCGGGGATAACTATGGCTACACCTTC. This encodes CSVGGDNYGYTF.

This clone was observed a handful of times. The CDR3 reads CAWSQSTEAFF. CDR3 DNA: TGTGCCTGGAGTCAAAGCACTGAAGCTTTCTTT. The rearrangement uses TRBV30 and TRBJ1-1, with unresolved D. Trimming cost V 2 bases and J 4 bases, with 5 bases left between them. The CDR3 covers 11 residues. CDR1 is GTSNPN, CDR2 SVGIG, per germline (reference sequence).